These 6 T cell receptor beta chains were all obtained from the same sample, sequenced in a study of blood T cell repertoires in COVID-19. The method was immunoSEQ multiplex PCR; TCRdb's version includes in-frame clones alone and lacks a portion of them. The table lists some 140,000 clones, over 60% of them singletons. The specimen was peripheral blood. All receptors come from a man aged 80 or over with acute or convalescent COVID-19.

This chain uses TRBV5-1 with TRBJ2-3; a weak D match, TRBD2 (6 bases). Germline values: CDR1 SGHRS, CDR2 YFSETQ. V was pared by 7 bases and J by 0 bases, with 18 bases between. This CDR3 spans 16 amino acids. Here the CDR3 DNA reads TGCGCCAGCGCTTCGGGAGCGGGTTCTAGCACAGATACGCAGTATTTT. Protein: CASASGAGSSTDTQYF.

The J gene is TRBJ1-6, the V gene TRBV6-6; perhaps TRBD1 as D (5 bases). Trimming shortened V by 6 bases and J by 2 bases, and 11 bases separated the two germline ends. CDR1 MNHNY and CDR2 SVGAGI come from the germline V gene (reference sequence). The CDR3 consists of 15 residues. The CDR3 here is CASRPTEAYNSPLHF. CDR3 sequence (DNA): TGTGCCAGCAGGCCGACAGAAGCCTATAATTCACCCCTCCACTTT.

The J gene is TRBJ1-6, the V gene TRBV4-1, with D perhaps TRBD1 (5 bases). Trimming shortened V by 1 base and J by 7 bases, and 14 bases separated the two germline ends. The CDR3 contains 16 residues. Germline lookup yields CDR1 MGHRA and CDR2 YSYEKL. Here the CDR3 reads CASSQVARQRNSPLHF. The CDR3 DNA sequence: TGCGCCAGCAGCCAAGTGGCTAGACAGAGAAATTCACCCCTCCACTTT.

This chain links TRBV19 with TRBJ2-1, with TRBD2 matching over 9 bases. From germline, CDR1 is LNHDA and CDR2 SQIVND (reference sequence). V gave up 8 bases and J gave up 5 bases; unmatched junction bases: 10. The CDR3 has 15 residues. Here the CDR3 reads CASQAGGPPNNEQFF. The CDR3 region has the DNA TGTGCCAGTCAAGCGGGGGGCCCCCCGAACAATGAGCAGTTCTTC. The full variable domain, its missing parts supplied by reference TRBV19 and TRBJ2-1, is DGGITQSPKYLFRKEGQNVTLSCEQNLNHDAMYWYRQDPGQGLRLIYYSQIVNDFQKGDIAEGYSVSREKKESFPLTVTSAQKNPTAFYLCASQAGGPPNNEQFFGPGTRLTVL.

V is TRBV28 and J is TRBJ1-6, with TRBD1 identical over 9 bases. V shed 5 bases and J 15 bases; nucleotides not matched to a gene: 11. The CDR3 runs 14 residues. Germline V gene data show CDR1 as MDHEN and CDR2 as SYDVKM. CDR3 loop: CASSQGQGHRYLHF. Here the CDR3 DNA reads TGTGCCAGCAGTCAGGGACAGGGACATCGGTACCTCCACTTT.

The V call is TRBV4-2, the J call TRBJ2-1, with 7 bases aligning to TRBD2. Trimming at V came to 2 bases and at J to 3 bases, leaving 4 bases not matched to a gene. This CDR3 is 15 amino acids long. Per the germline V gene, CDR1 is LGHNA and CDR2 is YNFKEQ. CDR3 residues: CASSQNRGDYNEQFF. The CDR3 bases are TGTGCCAGCAGCCAAAATCGGGGGGACTACAATGAGCAGTTCTTC.